This TCR beta chain was retrieved from a study of human T cells and chemical hapten exposure (dated by TCRdb to about 2021). Looking at the study overall: For sensitization, 2% DPC in acetone was applied to a 2 cm by 2 cm area of upper inner arm skin. Throughout the approximately 25-week study period, patients were also given weekly therapeutic DPC doses on the scalp. Patch testing on the upper back used Finn chambers containing 0.01% DPC, with scoring done after 6 days according to International Contact Dermatitis Research Group standards. The patient cohort, mostly female, included alopecia areata with under or over 50% scalp involvement, alopecia totalis and alopecia universalis. Libraries were combined into a pool for sequencing, and differences in TCR yield between samples came mainly from small differences in library volumes within the pool. The study tracked peripheral blood TCR repertoire changes in vivo during primary and secondary sensitization to the hapten diphenylcyclopropenone (DPC) in alopecia patients. Blood samples were taken from patients before sensitization (week 0) and at 2, 6 and about 24 weeks after DPC sensitization. Under 30 alopecia patients gave blood for TCR sequencing at one to four time points (pre-sensitization, 2, 6 and 24 weeks).

Library prep was done by RACE. Sequencing was carried out with a NextSeq 500. During library preparation, unique molecular identifiers were attached to individual cDNA molecules so that TCRs could be counted quantitatively and reproducibly. For every blood RNA sample, sequencing covered both the TCR alpha and TCR beta chains. Turning to the authors' computational methods: A median of roughly 98,000 TCRs per sample was observed, with a range of 23,224 to 690,600. The Decombinator software suite was used to annotate the V, J and CDR3 of the TCR reads. To make PS versus PT1 abundance plots, every sample was subsampled to the same number of TCRs (28,000). Expanded TCRs were defined as absent before sensitization and observed at least eight times at the 2-week time point. Using fastp trimming at Q25 and MiXCR clonotype assembly, TCRdb reanalyzed the public sequencing data and kept in-frame beta chains. Each record represents a unique CDR3 protein, reported with the most common genes and DNA among its rows. Clone size and V and J calls follow TCRdb, not the original study. This sample gives just under 350,000 distinct CDR3 sequences in total; about 7% of them show up just once. The top ten constitute around 8.4% of the sample.

The CDR3 has 15 amino acids, counting the end cysteine and phenylalanine. CDR3 DNA is the only sequence kept; it has 45 bases, read in frame from the first base. Between the V and J ends, shortened by 3 bases and 2 bases respectively, the junction contains 13 bases. Taken from the germline V gene, the CDR1 and CDR2 loops are ENHRY and SYGVKD. This clonotype has at least ten counts. The antigen it recognizes is unknown. Per-base quality was not reported, and no clone a single base away is much larger than it. The sample's time point label is to be understood as: patch test 1, 2 weeks after DPC sensitization. What this sample's treatment or condition label stands for: therapeutic diphenylcyclopropenone sensitization with weekly scalp DPC. At each patch-test visit, blood was drawn before the patch test was applied. Patients were eligible if aged 18 to 70, diagnosed with alopecia and judged suitable for DPC therapy, and pregnant patients were excluded. Unfractionated whole blood was collected in Tempus Blood RNA tubes, and total RNA was extracted from that blood.

What the study reported, not specific to this receptor: Alopecia, a presumed autoimmune disease, was present in all patients, so the immune response of the patients might differ from that of healthy individuals. After repeated subsampling, the strength of the expansion versus patch-test correlation and the threshold at which it became significant changed. Significantly more large CDR3 similarity clusters were formed by expanded TCRs than by pre-sensitization or healthy control sets, consistent with antigen-driven responses. Patch test score was positively correlated with the number of PT1 expanded TCRs, with significance at thresholds 8, 16 and 32 but not at 4. DPC sensitization did not change how many TCRs were above 1 in 1000 frequency, and no evidence was found of alterations in global repertoire structure.

The chain links TRBV10-3 with TRBJ1-2; no D gene can be assigned with confidence. The specimen comprised whole blood, sampled in connection with sensitization to the hapten diphenylcyclopropenone (DPC). This sequence was found in a woman aged 18-35 years with alopecia areata. Some clones in this sample may be carry-over from other donors' samples. The DNA sequence is TGTGCCATCAGTGATGGTGGAGGGAGCAACTATGGCTACACCTTC. Its product reads: CAISDGGGSNYGYTF.